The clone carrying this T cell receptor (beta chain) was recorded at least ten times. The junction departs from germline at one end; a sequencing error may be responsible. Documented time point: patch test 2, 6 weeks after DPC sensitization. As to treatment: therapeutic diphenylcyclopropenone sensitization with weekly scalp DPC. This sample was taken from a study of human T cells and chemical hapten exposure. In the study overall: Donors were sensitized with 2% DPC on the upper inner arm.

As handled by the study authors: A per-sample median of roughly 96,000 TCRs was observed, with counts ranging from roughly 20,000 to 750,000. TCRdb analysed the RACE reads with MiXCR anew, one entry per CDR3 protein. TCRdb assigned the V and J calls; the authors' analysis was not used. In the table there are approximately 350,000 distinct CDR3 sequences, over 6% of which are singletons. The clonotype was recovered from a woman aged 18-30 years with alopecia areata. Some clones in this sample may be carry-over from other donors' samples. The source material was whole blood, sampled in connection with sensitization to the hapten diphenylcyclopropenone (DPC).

DNA of the CDR3: TGTGCCAGCACCCAAGAACAGCGGGGGCGCACAGATACGCAGTATTTT. Protein sequence: CASTQEQRGRTDTQYF. This chain uses TRBV4-2 with TRBJ2-3; TRBD2 matches 8 bases. Per germline, CDR1 LGHNA and CDR2 YNFKEQ. The CDR3 totals 16 residues.